The 10 T cell receptor beta chains reported below all come from one sample, sequenced in a study of human T cells and chemical hapten exposure. Time point specified: pre-sensitization, week 0. The treatment here: therapeutic diphenylcyclopropenone sensitization with weekly scalp DPC. From the RACE reads, TCRdb called clonotypes with MiXCR, one entry per CDR3 protein. The sample has approximately 370,000 distinct CDR3 sequences; roughly 6% are singletons. Sample: whole blood, taken in connection with sensitization to the hapten diphenylcyclopropenone (DPC). The receptors shown here come from a woman aged 18-29 years with alopecia areata. Some clones in this sample may be carry-over from other donors' samples.

Ten or more counts support this clonotype. CDR3 DNA: TGTGCCAGCAGACCCCAGACAGGGAATCCCGGTTCCGAGCAGTACTTC. Amino acid sequence: CASRPQTGNPGSEQYF. The chain is built from TRBV28 and TRBJ2-7, with TRBD1 matching over 7 bases. This CDR3 has 16 residues. CDR1 MDHEN and CDR2 SYDVKM come from the germline V gene. Losses at the gene ends were 6 bases for V and 6 bases for J; bases not matched to a gene: 17. Filled out from reference TRBV28 and TRBJ2-7, the complete variable domain reads DVKVTQSSRYLVKRTGEKVFLECVQDMDHENMFWYRQDPGLGLRLIYFSYDVKMKEKGDIPEGYSVSREKKERFSLILESASTNQTSMYLCASRPQTGNPGSEQYFGPGTRLTVT.

CDR3 amino acids: CASSEAGQVKYF. The CDR3 DNA sequence: TGTGCCAGCAGTGAAGCTGGACAGGTAAAGTACTTC. The chain uses TRBV2 and TRBJ2-7; 7 bases align to TRBD1. J gave up 11 bases and V 0 bases, and 4 bases lay outside the gene matches. Germline CDR1 SNHLY, CDR2 FYNNEI. The CDR3 runs to 12 residues.

This clonotype was detected many times. This chain uses TRBV18 with TRBJ1-4, with D maybe TRBD1 (5 bases). With 8 bases removed from V and 11 bases from J, the gap between germline ends came to 21 bases. Germline V CDR1 and CDR2: KGHSH, LQKENI. The CDR3 sequence is 14 residues long. The CDR3 sequence: CASATEGYFGKLFF. The DNA of the CDR3 is TGTGCCAGCGCTACGGAGGGGTATTTCGGGAAACTGTTTTTT.

V and J are TRBV13 and TRBJ2-2; D remains ambiguous. In germline, CDR1 is PRHDT, CDR2 FYEKMQ (reference sequence). The CDR3 runs 17 residues. Trimming pared 5 bases from V and 4 bases from J, leaving 20 bases between. CDR3 residues: CASSLTYRPRGTGELFF. Here the CDR3 DNA reads TGTGCCAGCAGCCTAACCTATCGACCGCGAGGCACCGGGGAGCTGTTTTTT. The full variable domain, its missing parts supplied by reference TRBV13 and TRBJ2-2, is AAGVIQSPRHLIKEKRETATLKCYPIPRHDTVYWYQQGPGQDPQFLISFYEKMQSDKGSIPDRFSAQQFSDYHSELNMSSLELGDSALYFCASSLTYRPRGTGELFFGEGSRLTVL.

This clonotype came up a few times. This chain joins TRBV7-9 and TRBJ2-1; 12 positions match TRBD2. This CDR3 is built from 16 residues. With V trimmed by 5 bases and J by 6 bases, 8 bases remained unmatched. The germline gives CDR1 SEHNR, CDR2 FQNEAQ (reference sequence). The CDR3 bases are TGTGCCAGCAGCCCTCCCTCTAGCGGGGGGGGCAATGAGCAGTTCTTC. As protein: CASSPPSSGGGNEQFF.

This clonotype was seen at least ten times. V usage is TRBV27 and J usage is TRBJ1-1, with D unresolved. Trimming removed 4 bases from V and 0 bases from J, with 6 bases in between. Germline CDR1 is MNHEY and CDR2 is SMNVEV (reference sequence). This CDR3 region has 13 residues. CDR3 sequence: CASSSWVNTEAFF. The DNA for the CDR3 is TGTGCCAGCAGTTCGTGGGTGAACACTGAAGCTTTCTTT.

About this clonotype itself: A much larger clone differs by one base, so this may be a read error. The genes are TRBV4-3 and TRBJ2-1; D gene ambiguous. This CDR3 has 14 residues. Germline-derived CDR1 and CDR2 are LGHNA and YSLEER. V was cut by 4 bases and J by 3 bases, with 10 bases left in between. CDR3 in DNA: TGCGCCAGCAGCCCCAATTTAGACTACAATGAGCAGTTCTTC. It is translated as CASSPNLDYNEQFF.

The gene calls are TRBV12-3 or TRBV12-4 and TRBJ1-5, with D possibly matching TRBD1 (5 bases). Trimming cost V 5 bases and J 8 bases, with 13 bases left between them. The length of the CDR3 is 13 residues. This chain's CDR3 is CASSSRDLEPQHF. The CDR3 DNA reads TGTGCCAGCAGTAGCAGGGATCTGGAGCCCCAGCATTTT.

This clonotype was detected only a few times. The chain links TRBV6-1 to TRBJ2-3, with 11 nucleotides matching TRBD2. The J segment lost 4 bases and the V segment lost 5 bases, leaving 8 bases of the junction unmatched. CDR3 size: 16 residues. Germline lookup yields CDR1 MNHNS and CDR2 SASEGT. The CDR3 region is CASSIAGTSGADTQYF. The CDR3 region has the DNA TGTGCCAGCAGTATAGCAGGGACTAGCGGTGCAGATACGCAGTATTTT.

In its sample, this clonotype was seen many times. The chain joins TRBV20-1 to TRBJ1-3; 7 bases match TRBD1. V shed 5 bases, J shed 4 bases, and the junction held 8 bases outside the gene matches. CDR3 length: 14 residues. The germline CDR1 and CDR2 sequences are DFQATT and SNEGSKA (reference sequence). The CDR3 DNA follows: TGCAGTGCTCGTGACAGGGCGGACGGAAACACCATATATTTT. Amino acid sequence: CSARDRADGNTIYF.